This record looks at one T cell receptor (beta chain) sequence and its context. In germline, CDR1 is SNHLY, CDR2 FYNNEI. V gave up 4 bases and J gave up 0 bases, with 7 bases separating them. The CDR3 has 14 amino acids. The data derive from a study of blood T cell repertoires in COVID-19. Overall study context: The cDNA or gDNA used as material had been derived from T cells, B-cell-depleted T cells, or PBMCs.

Method: immunoSEQ multiplex PCR; TCRdb's copy keeps in-frame clones and lacks some. This table holds 250,000 to 400,000 clones, roughly 91% found once. What was sequenced was peripheral blood. The clonotype originates from a man aged 50 or older with active or convalescent COVID-19. V usage is TRBV2 and J usage is TRBJ1-3; D remains unclear. Here the CDR3 DNA reads TGTGCCAGCAGTGCCGGGATCTCTGGAAACACCATATATTTT. The encoded protein is CASSAGISGNTIYF.